Shown below are 30 T cell receptor beta chains from a single sample sequenced in a study of blood T cell repertoires in COVID-19. Measured with immunoSEQ multiplex PCR; TCRdb has only the in-frame clones, and not every one. Among around 160,000 clones listed, more than 70% were seen once. The sample taken for sequencing was peripheral blood. The receptors derive from a man in his fifties or sixties with active or convalescent COVID-19.

The chain uses TRBV19 and TRBJ1-1, with TRBD1 matching over 8 bases. The V gene end was trimmed by 8 bases and the J gene end by 5 bases; junction bases not matched to a gene: 1. CDR1 is LNHDA and CDR2 is SQIVND in the germline V gene (reference sequence). CDR3 length: 11 residues. CDR3 protein: CASDRGTEAFF. In nucleotides, the CDR3 is TGTGCCAGTGACAGGGGAACTGAAGCTTTCTTT.

The chain is built from TRBV5-4 and TRBJ1-2, with 7 bases aligning to TRBD1. J was trimmed by 5 bases and V by 2 bases; bases with no gene match: 9. Germline loops: CDR1 SGHNT, CDR2 YYREEE (reference sequence). CDR3 length equals 15 residues. The DNA of the CDR3 is TGTGCCAGCAGCTTAGGAGGGGGCGAGGGATATGGCTACACCTTC. Its translation: CASSLGGGEGYGYTF.

As DNA, the CDR3 is TGCAGCGGCCGGGACACCCAGGAGACTGAAGCTTTCTTT. It translates to CSGRDTQETEAFF. The chain employs TRBV29-1 and TRBJ1-1; tentative D call: TRBD1 (6 bases). CDR3 size: 13 residues. Germline CDR1 reads SQVTM; CDR2 reads ANQGSEA. V dropped 7 bases and J dropped 5 bases, with 17 bases sitting between them.

The CDR3 is CASSGTSGGGEQYF. DNA for the CDR3: TGTGCCAGCAGTGGGACTAGCGGGGGAGGCGAGCAGTACTTC. V is TRBV27 and J is TRBJ2-7; 14 bases align to TRBD2. The ends lost 5 bases at V and 6 bases at J; junction bases unmatched: 3. The CDR3 totals 14 residues. Germline CDR1 reads MNHEY; CDR2 reads SMNVEV (reference sequence).

CDR3: CASSSLAGGTGELFF. CDR3 in DNA: TGTGCCAGCAGTTCGCTAGCGGGAGGTACCGGGGAGCTGTTTTTT. The gene calls are TRBV27 and TRBJ2-2, with 11 bases fitting TRBD2. Germline V gene lookup returns CDR1 MNHEY and CDR2 SMNVEV (reference sequence). The V gene end was trimmed by 4 bases and the J gene end by 5 bases; junction bases not matched to a gene: 3. The CDR3 length is 15 residues.

This clone was counted a single time. This rearrangement joins TRBV19 to TRBJ2-3; D remains ambiguous. V lost 1 base, J lost 4 bases, and 6 bases lay in between. This CDR3 is built from 13 residues. Germline V gene lookup returns CDR1 LNHDA and CDR2 SQIVND (reference sequence). The DNA for the CDR3 is TGTGCCAGTAGTATAGCGCGTGCAGATACGCAGTATTTT. Its protein product is CASSIARADTQYF.

The rearrangement uses TRBV15 and TRBJ2-2; D call uncertain. CDR3 length: 15 amino acids. V was clipped by 5 bases and J by 4 bases, with 14 bases between them. CDR1 and CDR2 from the germline V gene are LNHNV and YYDKDF (reference sequence). The CDR3 loop is CATSPIADGTGELFF. For the CDR3, the DNA is TGTGCCACCAGCCCCATAGCTGATGGCACCGGGGAGCTGTTTTTT.

The J gene is TRBJ1-6, the V gene TRBV2; TRBD1 matches 10 bases. This CDR3 is built from 14 residues. Losses at the gene ends were 4 bases for V and 9 bases for J; bases not matched to a gene: 3. Germline values: CDR1 SNHLY, CDR2 FYNNEI. The CDR3 DNA sequence: TGTGCCAGCAGTGTAGGGACAGGGGTTTCACCCCTCCACTTT. Encoded protein: CASSVGTGVSPLHF. The variable domain in full, with the rest retrieved from reference TRBV2 and TRBJ1-6, is EPEVTQTPSHQVTQMGQEVILRCVPISNHLYFYWYRQILGQKVEFLVSFYNNEISEKSEIFDDQFSVERPDGSNFTLKIRSTKLEDSAMYFCASSVGTGVSPLHFGNGTRLTVT.

As to this clone: The junction departs from the called germline gene at one end, perhaps through a read error. The gene calls are TRBV18 and TRBJ1-2; TRBD1 aligns across 12 bases. The CDR3 has 12 amino acids. Germline V lookup: CDR1 KGHSH, CDR2 LQKENI. The CDR3 DNA is TGTGCCAGCTCCCCCGGGACAGGGGGCTGGGGCTTC. This gives the protein CASSPGTGGWGF. The full variable domain, its missing parts supplied by reference TRBV18 and TRBJ1-2, is NAGVMQNPRHLVRRRGQEARLRCSPMKGHSHVYWYRQLPEEGLKFMVYLQKENIIDESGMPKERFSAEFPKEGPSILRIQQVVRGDSAAYFCASSPGTGGWGFGSGTRLTVV.

The V and J genes are TRBV25-1 and TRBJ2-1; TRBD1 is a possible D gene (6 bases). Between the trimmed V and J ends, which lost 6 bases and 8 bases, there was a span of 11 bases. This CDR3 has 12 amino acids. Germline CDR1 and CDR2: MGHDK and SYGVNS. The CDR3 nucleotides are TGTGCCAGCAGACAGGGTGCGGATGAGCAGTTCTTC. This codes for CASRQGADEQFF.

The chain has TRBV7-2 and TRBJ1-5, with D tentatively TRBD1 (6 bases). The germline V and J ends were trimmed by 0 bases and 10 bases, with 13 bases remaining between them. Looked up from germline, CDR1 is SGHTA and CDR2 is FQGNSA. This CDR3 has 14 amino acids. The CDR3 coding sequence is TGTGCCAGCAGCTTAGCGTTTGCCAGGGGTCCCCAGCATTTT. Translation gives CASSLAFARGPQHF. Combining the CDR3 with reference TRBV7-2 and TRBJ1-5 gives the whole variable domain GAGVSQSPSNKVTEKGKDVELRCDPISGHTALYWYRQSLGQGLEFLIYFQGNSAPDKSGLPSDRFSAERTGGSVSTLTIQRTQQEDSAVYLCASSLAFARGPQHFGDGTRLSIL.

This clone was found once. The chain has TRBV2 and TRBJ2-7; tentatively, D is TRBD1 (6 bases). V was clipped by 5 bases and J by 3 bases, with 11 bases between them. The CDR3 runs 13 residues. The germline gives CDR1 SNHLY, CDR2 FYNNEI. The CDR3 DNA is TGTGCCAGCAGTAGGGACATAAACTACGAGCAGTACTTC. Residues: CASSRDINYEQYF.

The genes are TRBV5-1 and TRBJ2-7, with 12 positions matching TRBD1. CDR3 length: 15 residues. J gave up 1 base and V 5 bases, and 4 bases lay outside the gene matches. The germline gives CDR1 SGHRS, CDR2 YFSETQ. The CDR3 nucleotides are TGCGCCAGCAGTGAGGGACAGGGGGCATCCTACGAGCAGTACTTC. Translating it yields CASSEGQGASYEQYF.

The chain links TRBV9 to TRBJ2-1; 11 positions agree with TRBD2. J was trimmed by 7 bases and V by 1 base; bases with no gene match: 7. The germline V gene has CDR1 SGDLS and CDR2 YYNGEE. CDR3 length: 16 residues. The chain's CDR3 is CASSVLAGGTRNEQFF. CDR3 nucleotide sequence: TGTGCCAGCAGCGTACTAGCGGGAGGTACTAGGAATGAGCAGTTCTTC. Filled out from reference TRBV9 and TRBJ2-1, the complete variable domain reads DSGVTQTPKHLITATGQRVTLRCSPRSGDLSVYWYQQSLDQGLQFLIQYYNGEERAKGNILERFSAQQFPDLHSELNLSSLELGDSALYFCASSVLAGGTRNEQFFGPGTRLTVL.

This clone occurred once. This rearrangement joins TRBV5-1 to TRBJ2-7, with 8 bases lining up with TRBD1. Germline V CDR1 and CDR2: SGHRS, YFSETQ. The CDR3 contains 17 residues. The junction had 14 bases not matched to a gene; V was cut back by 1 base and J by 5 bases. The CDR3 region has the DNA TGCGCCAGCAGCTTGCGTAGGACAGGGATCCCCAGGGACGAGCAGTACTTC. This translates into CASSLRRTGIPRDEQYF.

The J gene is TRBJ2-6, the V gene TRBV19, with D perhaps TRBD1 (5 bases). CDR1 and CDR2 (germline): LNHDA, SQIVND (reference sequence). Trimming stripped 3 bases from V and 3 bases from J, with 15 bases between. The CDR3 has 17 residues. This chain's CDR3 is CASSIEGRARGANVLTF. For the CDR3, the DNA is TGTGCCAGTAGTATTGAAGGCAGGGCTCGTGGGGCCAACGTCCTGACTTTC.

The CDR3 region has the DNA TGTGCCAGCAGCCCTCGACAGGGAGGAAATCAGCCCCAGCATTTT. This gives the protein CASSPRQGGNQPQHF. The rearrangement uses TRBV4-2 and TRBJ1-5; 7 bases agree with TRBD1. The CDR3 is 15 residues long. J was trimmed by 4 bases and V by 4 bases; bases with no gene match: 7. CDR1 and CDR2 (germline): LGHNA, YNFKEQ.

This clone has more than one count but fewer than ten. The chain couples TRBV28 to TRBJ2-7; D is perhaps TRBD2 (6 bases). The ends were cut back, 7 bases at V and 2 bases at J, with 15 bases in the middle. This CDR3 spans 14 amino acids. CDR1 and CDR2 (germline): MDHEN, SYDVKM. This chain's CDR3 is CASTSGRTTYEQYF. CDR3 DNA: TGTGCCAGCACCTCAGGCAGGACTACCTACGAGCAGTACTTC.

The chain combines TRBV19 with TRBJ1-1; 7 bases match TRBD1. Germline V lookup: CDR1 LNHDA, CDR2 SQIVND (reference sequence). The CDR3 has 14 amino acids. V shed 6 bases and J 0 bases; nucleotides not matched to a gene: 4. CDR3 sequence (DNA): TGTGCCAGTAGGAAACAGGGGATGAACACTGAAGCTTTCTTT. Residues: CASRKQGMNTEAFF.

CDR3 sequence: CASSDRGSYGETQYF. CDR3 in DNA: TGTGCCAGCTCGGACAGGGGGTCCTACGGGGAGACCCAGTACTTC. This chain connects TRBV18 to TRBJ2-5, with TRBD1 matching over 10 bases. Losses at the gene ends were 6 bases for V and 5 bases for J; bases not matched to a gene: 9. The CDR3 is made up of 15 amino acids. Germline V gene data show CDR1 as KGHSH and CDR2 as LQKENI.

The gene calls are TRBV27 and TRBJ2-1; 10 bases are a match to TRBD2. Germline V lookup: CDR1 MNHEY, CDR2 SMNVEV (reference sequence). Trimming at V came to 3 bases and at J to 3 bases, leaving 14 bases not matched to a gene. This CDR3 is 19 amino acids long. The CDR3 loop reads CASSFGGPKREGRYNEQFF. The CDR3 DNA is TGTGCCAGCAGTTTTGGGGGACCTAAGCGGGAGGGCCGCTACAATGAGCAGTTCTTC.

CDR3 nucleotide sequence: TGTGCCACCAGCAGAGATCTCAGAACAGGGATTTCACCCCTCCACTTT. It translates to CATSRDLRTGISPLHF. This chain connects TRBV15 to TRBJ1-6, with D tentatively TRBD1 (6 bases). Trimming took off 0 bases at V and 9 bases at J, with 15 bases between the two ends. Germline values: CDR1 LNHNV, CDR2 YYDKDF (reference sequence). The CDR3 covers 16 residues.

The chain carries TRBV19 and TRBJ2-1; TRBD2 is a possible D gene (6 bases). The CDR3 length is 13 residues. Germline values: CDR1 LNHDA, CDR2 SQIVND (reference sequence). V dropped 4 bases and J dropped 12 bases, with 16 bases sitting between them. The CDR3 DNA reads as TGTGCCAGTAGTACCCGTAGCGGAGCCGGGCAGTTCTTC. Residues: CASSTRSGAGQFF.

The chain couples TRBV7-8 to TRBJ1-5; D may be TRBD1 (6 bases). This CDR3 has 16 residues. CDR1 and CDR2 from the germline V gene are SGHVS and FQNEAQ. The V end lost 10 bases, the J end lost 0 bases, and 19 bases lay between the germline ends. The CDR3 here is CATQSGVGYSNQPQHF. The CDR3 DNA sequence: TGTGCCACCCAATCAGGGGTAGGGTATAGCAATCAGCCCCAGCATTTT.

The chain carries TRBV11-2 and TRBJ2-3; 8 bases fit TRBD2. This CDR3 is built from 15 residues. V was clipped by 5 bases and J by 4 bases; unmatched bases: 8. The V gene's germline CDR1 is SGHAT and CDR2 FQNNGV. The CDR3 sequence: CASSVSGERADTQYF. Written as DNA, the CDR3 is TGTGCCAGCAGCGTTAGCGGGGAGAGGGCAGATACGCAGTATTTT.

The genes are TRBV2 and TRBJ1-1; D is undetermined. Trimming cost V 3 bases and J 0 bases, with 5 bases left between them. The germline gives CDR1 SNHLY, CDR2 FYNNEI. The CDR3 totals 13 residues. CDR3 sequence (DNA): TGTGCCAGCAGTGATGCGATGAACACTGAAGCTTTCTTT. It specifies CASSDAMNTEAFF.

The CDR3: CASSQQTSGSISDTQYF. For the CDR3, the DNA is TGCGCCAGCAGCCAACAGACTAGCGGGAGTATTTCAGATACGCAGTATTTT. This chain connects TRBV4-3 to TRBJ2-3; 12 positions agree with TRBD2. Germline V gene data show CDR1 as LGHNA and CDR2 as YSLEER. CDR3 length: 17 residues. V lost 2 bases and J lost 4; bases outside the gene matches: 7.

The V and J genes are TRBV11-2 and TRBJ1-2; tentatively, D is TRBD1 (6 bases). Trimming removed 5 bases at V and 2 bases at J, with 15 bases between. This CDR3 is built from 15 residues. Germline lookup yields CDR1 SGHAT and CDR2 FQNNGV. The DNA of the CDR3 is TGTGCCAGCAGCCCGACTGGGGGCTCGAACTATGGCTACACCTTC. It yields the protein CASSPTGGSNYGYTF. The complete variable domain, with remaining parts taken from reference TRBV11-2 and TRBJ1-2, reads EAGVAQSPRYKIIEKRQSVAFWCNPISGHATLYWYQQILGQGPKLLIQFQNNGVVDDSQLPKDRFSAERLKGVDSTLKIQPAKLEDSAVYLCASSPTGGSNYGYTFGSGTRLTVV.

V usage is TRBV4-1 and J usage is TRBJ2-7, with a possible D match to TRBD1 (5 bases). Germline V gene sequence: CDR1 MGHRA, CDR2 YSYEKL. V lost 2 bases and J 5 bases, leaving 7 bases between the germline ends. CDR3 size: 12 residues. CDR3 sequence reads: CASSQTGNEQYF. CDR3 DNA: TGCGCCAGCAGCCAAACAGGAAACGAGCAGTACTTC.

The V gene is TRBV3-1 (or the pseudogene TRBV3-2), the J gene TRBJ2-3; 14 nucleotides line up with TRBD2. The V gene end was trimmed by 4 bases and the J gene end by 3 bases; junction bases not matched to a gene: 6. The CDR3 covers 17 residues. Germline V gives CDR1 LGHDT, CDR2 YNNKEL (reference sequence). The CDR3 nucleotides are TGTGCCAGCAGCCGCTCCGGGACTAGCGGGAGTACAGATACGCAGTATTTT. The encoded protein is CASSRSGTSGSTDTQYF.